This is a list of T cell receptor beta chains from one sample in a study of STAT5B mutations in CD4+ large granular lymphocyte leukemia. Measured with immunoSEQ multiplex PCR; TCRdb has only the in-frame clones, and not every one. The repertoire has around 43,000 clones, around 85% of them found once; the top ten carry around 3%. Sample: CD4+ T cells from blood buffy coats. The source of these receptors is a human donor in good health. Each CDR3 is given with its conserved first and last residue. The D gene is left open where the match is weak. Size is omitted from some rows. Given values are once, few, many or a class for expanded clones.

V gene	D gene	J gene	clone size	CDR3 DNA	CDR3 protein
TRBV27	.	TRBJ2-1	.	TGTGCCAGCAACTATCAGGGGGGATCGTCCAATGAGCAGTTCTTC	CASNYQGGSSNEQFF
TRBV2	.	TRBJ2-3	.	TGTGCCAGCAAGGGGAGCACAGATACGCAGTATTTT	CASKGSTDTQYF
TRBV19	TRBD2	TRBJ2-2	.	TGTGCCAGTAGTCCCGAGGGACTAGCGGGAGTAACGGAATCCGGGGAGCTGTTTTTT	CASSPEGLAGVTESGELFF
TRBV30	.	TRBJ1-1	.	TGTGCCTGGAGCAGCCGATCCCCTGCTTTCTTT	CAWSSRSPAFF
TRBV5-1	TRBD1	TRBJ1-1	.	TGCGCCAGCAGCTTGGAAGGGGACAGGCCATTGAGGGGCACTGAAGCTTTCTTT	CASSLEGDRPLRGTEAFF
TRBV2	.	TRBJ2-7	.	TGTGCCAGCAATTTCGGGGGTTCGAGCGAGCAGTACTTC	CASNFGGSSEQYF
TRBV19	.	TRBJ2-1	.	TGTGCCAGTAGTATAGGAGGTGGAGCCGCAGAGGGGAATGAGCAGTTCTTC	CASSIGGGAAEGNEQFF
TRBV7-9	.	TRBJ2-1	few	TGTGCCAGCAGCCCCGAGCGGGAGCAGTTCTTC	CASSPEREQFF
TRBV19	TRBD2	TRBJ2-7	.	TGTGCCAGTAGTACCGGGACTAGCGGGACCTACGAGCAGTACTTC	CASSTGTSGTYEQYF
TRBV6-5	.	TRBJ1-5	.	TGTGCCAGCAGCTTTCGCCAGGCTGGGCCCCAGCATTTT	CASSFRQAGPQHF
TRBV6-1	.	TRBJ1-5	.	TGTGCCAGCAGTGAAGGTTTCAATCAGCCCCAGCATTTT	CASSEGFNQPQHF
TRBV4-3	TRBD2	TRBJ2-1	once	TGCGCCAGCAGCCGACGGACTAGCGGAGGCTACAATGAGCAGTTCTTC	CASSRRTSGGYNEQFF
TRBV6-1	TRBD1	TRBJ1-5	.	TGTGCCAGCAGTGAGGCGACAGGGGTTCAGCCCCAGCATTTT	CASSEATGVQPQHF
TRBV30	.	TRBJ2-1	.	TGTGCCTGGAGTGTAAGACGGTCACTCCGGGGCTACAATGAGCAGTTCTTC	CAWSVRRSLRGYNEQFF
TRBV27	.	TRBJ2-7	few	TGTGCCCGAGGGGGGGTCTCCTACGAGCAGTACTTC	CARGGVSYEQYF
TRBV6-1	.	TRBJ1-2	few	TGTGCCAGCAGTACCTACAGGGTTGGCTATGGCTACACCTTC	CASSTYRVGYGYTF
TRBV7-8	TRBD1	TRBJ2-7	.	TGTGCCAGCAGCCCGGGGACAGCGGCCGAGCAGTACTTC	CASSPGTAAEQYF
TRBV7-3	.	TRBJ1-3	.	TGTGCCAGCAGCTTTTACAGGAAGGATGTGCCCTCTGGAAACACCATATATTTT	CASSFYRKDVPSGNTIYF
TRBV7-2	.	TRBJ2-5	.	TGTGCCAGCAGCTTATCAGGGACCCAGTACTTC	CASSLSGTQYF
TRBV29-1	.	TRBJ2-5	.	TGCAGCGTTCGCCGCGGTAGGGAAGAGACCCAGTACTTC	CSVRRGREETQYF
TRBV5-5	.	TRBJ2-2	once	TGTGCCAGCAGCTTTAGGTGGAACACCGGGGAGCTGTTTTTT	CASSFRWNTGELFF
TRBV5-8	TRBD1	TRBJ1-4	.	TGTGCCAGCAGCTTGGATTTACAAGGCGGGACAGTGAATGAAAAACTGTTTTTT	CASSLDLQGGTVNEKLFF
TRBV2	.	TRBJ2-6	.	TGTGCCAGCGCAGCCCGCTCTGGGGCCAACGTCCTGACTTTC	CASAARSGANVLTF
TRBV27	.	TRBJ1-5	.	TGTGCCAGCAGTCCCCAAAATCAGCCCCAGCATTTT	CASSPQNQPQHF
TRBV19	.	TRBJ1-3	few	TGTGCCAGTACTCCAAATCCACCGGGACACTCTGGAAACACCATATATTTT	CASTPNPPGHSGNTIYF
TRBV2	.	TRBJ1-2	once	TGTGCCAGCAGAGAACGACAGCAAGCTAACTATGGCTACACCTTC	CASRERQQANYGYTF
TRBV6-6	TRBD2	TRBJ2-1	.	TGTGCCAGCAGTTACCCTAGCGGGAGGCTGAGCAATGAGCAGTTCTTC	CASSYPSGRLSNEQFF
TRBV19	.	TRBJ1-1	.	TGTGCCAGTAGTATCAGGCACGACATGAACACTGAAGCTTTCTTT	CASSIRHDMNTEAFF
TRBV29-1	.	TRBJ2-1	.	TGCAGCGCCGGGGGCGGGTTAAATGAGCAGTTCTTC	CSAGGGLNEQFF
TRBV30	.	TRBJ2-7	.	TGTGCCTGGAGTGTGGGAGGTTTTCTCTACGAGCAGTACTTC	CAWSVGGFLYEQYF
TRBV11-2	.	TRBJ2-7	.	TGTGCCAGCAGCCCCACGCGGGGCCTCAGCTCCTACGAGCAGTACTTC	CASSPTRGLSSYEQYF